These 29 T cell receptor beta chains came from one sample sequenced in a study of identical twins (TCRdb year 2016). The receptor library was made with 5' RACE. Sequencer: Illumina HiSeq 2000. TCRdb reprocessing: public reads trimmed at Q25 with fastp, clones called with MiXCR, in-frame beta chains kept. Identical CDR3 proteins give one entry, which carries the most common genes and DNA. The sample table lists 1.5 million to 2 million distinct CDR3 sequences, around 33% of them with a count of one. The ten largest clones take up more than 0.25% of the sample. Material: cord blood. The receptor set was obtained from a newborn girl in good health.

This sequence joins TRBV2 and TRBJ1-1; maybe TRBD1 (6 bases). Deletions cut 3 bases from V and 6 bases from J, with 11 bases between. Germline CDR1 is SNHLY and CDR2 is FYNNEI. The CDR3 has 13 amino acids. CDR3 sequence: CASSDGGKAEAFF. The CDR3 DNA sequence: TGTGCCAGCAGTGACGGGGGCAAGGCTGAAGCTTTCTTT.

This clonotype was picked up many times. CDR3 loop: CASSFRQGGKSSYEQYF. Written as DNA, the CDR3 is TGTGCCAGCAGTTTCCGACAGGGCGGGAAAAGCTCCTACGAGCAGTACTTC. V gene TRBV6-5 combines with J gene TRBJ2-7, with D possibly TRBD1 on 7 matching bases. Germline CDR1 MNHEY, CDR2 SVGAGI. This CDR3 is 17 amino acids long. V was shortened by 4 bases and J by 0 bases, with 19 bases between the two germline ends.

Comments on this clonotype: Mismatch with germline at one junction end may stem from a read error. The CDR3 coding sequence is TGTACCAGCAGCTTCCAGAGGCCCCTCTACGAGCAGTACTTC. Translation: CTSSFQRPLYEQYF. The chain uses TRBV9 and TRBJ2-7; unclear D gene. The CDR3 length is 14 residues. Germline values: CDR1 SGDLS, CDR2 YYNGEE.

This clonotype came up many times. This sequence joins TRBV28 and TRBJ2-7, with D hard to call. V was trimmed by 9 bases and J by 3 bases, leaving 9 bases between them. CDR3 length: 11 residues. Germline-derived CDR1 and CDR2 are MDHEN and SYDVKM. The CDR3 DNA reads as TGTGCCAGTATGTGGGACTACGAGCAGTACTTC. Amino acids: CASMWDYEQYF.

In this sample, this clonotype turned up once. V is TRBV20-1 and J is TRBJ1-2; 8 bases match TRBD1. Germline loops: CDR1 DFQATT, CDR2 SNEGSKA (reference sequence). V shed 6 bases, J shed 5 bases, and the junction held 11 bases outside the gene matches. CDR3 length equals 14 residues. This chain's CDR3 is CSAGRDRGVYGYTF. In DNA form, the CDR3 reads TGCAGTGCCGGGAGAGACAGGGGCGTATATGGCTACACCTTC.

This chain uses TRBV12-3 or TRBV12-4 with TRBJ1-1; perhaps TRBD1 as D (6 bases). Trimming took 7 bases from V and 1 from J, leaving 10 bases between them. This CDR3 is built from 13 residues. The CDR3 nucleotides are TGTGCCAGCAACGGGGGCAGGAACACTGAAGCTTTCTTT. This codes for CASNGGRNTEAFF.

The table lists this clonotype with a few counts. The chain has TRBV15 and TRBJ2-6; unclear D gene. Germline V gene data show CDR1 as LNHNV and CDR2 as YYDKDF (reference sequence). The V and J ends lost 0 bases and 0 bases respectively, with 6 bases between them. The CDR3 spans 16 residues. DNA of the CDR3: TGTGCCACCAGCAGAGATCTTGCCTCTGGGGCCAACGTCCTGACTTTC. Protein: CATSRDLASGANVLTF.

V is TRBV18 and J is TRBJ1-5; a weak D match, TRBD1 (5 bases). The CDR3 consists of 12 residues. The germline V gene has CDR1 KGHSH and CDR2 LQKENI. Trimming took 7 bases from V and 7 from J, leaving 11 bases between them. This chain's CDR3 is CASCGGGQPQHF. CDR3 nucleotides: TGTGCCAGCTGTGGGGGGGGACAGCCCCAGCATTTT. Complete variable domain (other parts from reference TRBV18 and TRBJ1-5): NAGVMQNPRHLVRRRGQEARLRCSPMKGHSHVYWYRQLPEEGLKFMVYLQKENIIDESGMPKERFSAEFPKEGPSILRIQQVVRGDSAAYFCASCGGGQPQHFGDGTRLSIL.

The chain recombines TRBV20-1 with TRBJ2-3; D not resolved. Germline-derived CDR1 and CDR2 are DFQATT and SNEGSKA (reference sequence). V was shortened by 5 bases and J by 3 bases, with 12 bases between the two germline ends. The CDR3 runs 13 residues. CDR3 bases: TGCAGTGCTGTAGGTCTTGAGACAGATACGCAGTATTTT. It encodes CSAVGLETDTQYF.

The chain carries TRBV29-1 and TRBJ1-3, with D possibly TRBD1 on 5 matching bases. This CDR3 is 16 amino acids long. The germline gives CDR1 SQVTM, CDR2 ANQGSEA. V lost 5 bases, J lost 3 bases, and 20 bases lay in between. In DNA, the CDR3 is TGCAGCGTTCGTGGCGGGGGTGCCAAGTTTGGAAACACCATATATTTT. It specifies CSVRGGGAKFGNTIYF.

The rearrangement links TRBV12-3 or TRBV12-4 to TRBJ2-1, with TRBD1 matching over 8 bases. Trimming at V came to 7 bases and at J to 3 bases, leaving 8 bases not matched to a gene. The CDR3 runs to 15 residues. The CDR3 region has the DNA TGTGCCAGCACTTTGCCCGGGACAGGCTACAATGAGCAGTTCTTC. Translation gives CASTLPGTGYNEQFF.

This clonotype was seen a few times. This chain links TRBV5-6 with TRBJ1-5; D uncertain. V was trimmed by 0 bases and J by 0 bases, leaving 10 bases between them. Germline V gene sequence: CDR1 SGHDT, CDR2 YYEEEE. This CDR3 spans 16 amino acids. The CDR3 region has the DNA TGTGCCAGCAGCTTGGTTAGTATGTATAGCAATCAGCCCCAGCATTTT. It yields the protein CASSLVSMYSNQPQHF.

The V call is TRBV19, the J call TRBJ2-7, with D possibly being TRBD1 or TRBD2 (6 bases each). V lost 3 bases and J 5 bases, leaving 11 bases between the germline ends. The CDR3 extends over 13 amino acids. Germline CDR1 and CDR2: LNHDA and SQIVND (reference sequence). Written as DNA, the CDR3 is TGTGCCAGTAGTATCTTAAGGGGGGACGAGCAGTACTTC. The encoded protein is CASSILRGDEQYF.

V gene TRBV12-3 or TRBV12-4 combines with J gene TRBJ2-7; possible D gene TRBD1, 5 bases. Between the trimmed V and J ends, which lost 1 base and 7 bases, there was a span of 11 bases. The CDR3 is 13 amino acids. The chain's CDR3 is CASSLDRSNEQYF. For the CDR3, the DNA is TGTGCCAGCAGTTTAGACAGGAGCAATGAGCAGTACTTC.

This clonotype has more than one count but fewer than ten. This chain joins TRBV4-2 and TRBJ2-3; TRBD2 might be the D (5 bases). With 0 bases removed from V and 1 base from J, the gap between germline ends came to 11 bases. The germline V gene has CDR1 LGHNA and CDR2 YNFKEQ. The CDR3 extends over 16 amino acids. The CDR3 DNA follows: TGTGCCAGCAGCCAAGAGGTTGCGGAGGGCACAGATACGCAGTATTTT. Its translation is CASSQEVAEGTDTQYF.

The chain carries TRBV6-6 and TRBJ2-3, with 7 bases lining up with TRBD2. This CDR3 region has 13 residues. Germline V lookup: CDR1 MNHNY, CDR2 SVGAGI (reference sequence). Unmatched junction bases numbered 9, after V lost 11 bases and J lost 4 bases. The CDR3 region is CASNGGWSDTQYF. CDR3 sequence (DNA): TGTGCCTCCAACGGGGGGTGGTCAGATACGCAGTATTTT.

Worth noting for this clonotype: Sequence at one end of the junction differs from germline and may be a read error. This chain's CDR3 is CASGQEGFEGNIQYF. DNA of the CDR3: TGCGCCAGCGGCCAAGAAGGGTTCGAGGGAAACATTCAGTACTTC. The chain recombines TRBV4-1 with TRBJ2-5, with a possible D match to TRBD2 (5 bases). TRBJ2-4 matches the DNA end more closely, so the J call is doubtful. CDR3 length: 15 amino acids. Germline CDR1 and CDR2: MGHRA and YSYEKL.

This clonotype has at least ten counts. The rearrangement uses TRBV10-3 and TRBJ1-5; weak D call: TRBD1 (6 bases). Looked up from germline, CDR1 is ENHRY and CDR2 is SYGVKD. V lost 0 bases, J lost 6 bases, and 6 bases lay in between. There are 13 residues in the CDR3. CDR3 sequence (DNA): TGTGCCATCAGTGAGTCAGGGGGTCAGCCCCAGCATTTT. Translation gives CAISESGGQPQHF.

This rearrangement joins TRBV20-1 to TRBJ2-1; D possibly corresponds to TRBD2 (6 bases). The CDR3 loop spans 14 amino acids. Trimming cost V 3 bases and J 2 bases, with 11 bases left between them. CDR1 DFQATT and CDR2 SNEGSKA come from the germline V gene (reference sequence). The CDR3 spells CSASTWEAYNEQFF. CDR3 nucleotides: TGCAGTGCTAGTACGTGGGAGGCCTACAATGAGCAGTTCTTC.

The J gene is TRBJ2-3, the V gene TRBV2, with unresolved D. The germline CDR1 and CDR2 sequences are SNHLY and FYNNEI. CDR3 length: 14 amino acids. Trimming cost V 4 bases and J 1 base, with 9 bases left between them. CDR3 protein: CASSVMQGTDTQYF. For the CDR3, the DNA is TGTGCCAGCAGTGTCATGCAGGGCACAGATACGCAGTATTTT.

This clonotype was picked up a small number of times. This chain connects TRBV5-1 to TRBJ2-3, with D possibly being TRBD1 (5 bases). The germline CDR1 and CDR2 sequences are SGHRS and YFSETQ. This CDR3 spans 14 amino acids. V lost 4 bases and J lost 2, with 11 bases in between. CDR3 residues: CASSTRQNTDTQYF. The CDR3 DNA reads TGCGCCAGCAGCACCCGACAGAACACAGATACGCAGTATTTT.

This clonotype turned up a few times. The gene calls are TRBV3-1 and TRBJ1-2, with a tentative D call TRBD1 (6 bases). CDR1 is LGHDT and CDR2 is YNNKEL in the germline V gene (reference sequence). Between the trimmed V and J ends, which lost 0 bases and 4 bases, there was a span of 21 bases. The CDR3 is made up of 18 amino acids. This CDR3 is CASSQESPARGYFYGYTF. CDR3 sequence (DNA): TGTGCCAGCAGCCAAGAAAGCCCGGCGAGGGGGTACTTCTATGGCTACACCTTC.

This clonotype showed up just a few times. This chain uses TRBV6-2 or TRBV6-3 with TRBJ2-3, with 9 bases matching TRBD2. V gave up 6 bases and J gave up 2 bases; unmatched junction bases: 3. The germline gives CDR1 MNHEY, CDR2 SVGEGT. The CDR3 covers 14 residues. CDR3 DNA: TGTGCCAGCAGAAGGACTAGCGCCACAGATACGCAGTATTTT. Residues: CASRRTSATDTQYF.

This clonotype was seen many times. The gene calls are TRBV29-1 and TRBJ2-7; 9 bases agree with TRBD1. The germline gives CDR1 SQVTM, CDR2 ANQGSEA. This CDR3 has 15 residues. Losses at the gene ends were 4 bases for V and 3 bases for J; bases not matched to a gene: 10. CDR3: CSVAFWDRDDYEQYF. Here the CDR3 DNA reads TGCAGCGTTGCCTTCTGGGACAGGGATGACTACGAGCAGTACTTC.

This clonotype turned up a few times. The rearrangement links TRBV6-1 to TRBJ2-7, with 8 bases identical to TRBD2. The trim removed 2 bases at V and 4 bases at J, leaving 10 bases unmatched. CDR3 size: 16 residues. Per the germline V gene, CDR1 is MNHNS and CDR2 is SASEGT. The CDR3 DNA reads TGTGCCAGCAGTGAAAGGTTAGCGGGGACCCCATACGAGCAGTACTTC. It encodes CASSERLAGTPYEQYF.

This chain connects TRBV10-3 to TRBJ2-5; 9 bases match TRBD2. The CDR3 totals 15 residues. Unmatched junction bases numbered 16, after V lost 6 bases and J lost 11 bases. In germline, CDR1 is ENHRY, CDR2 SYGVKD. CDR3 bases: TGTGCCATCAGCCCAGGACTAGCGAGAGTTAATGAGCAGTACTTC. This translates into CAISPGLARVNEQYF.

The chain combines TRBV5-1 with TRBJ2-7, with 15 bases aligning to TRBD2. CDR1 and CDR2 from the germline V gene are SGHRS and YFSETQ. The CDR3 consists of 14 residues. With V trimmed by 4 bases and J by 9 bases, 5 bases remained unmatched. In DNA form, the CDR3 reads TGCGCCAGCAGCAGGACTAGCGGGAGGGACAGGCAGTACTTC. Its translation is CASSRTSGRDRQYF. Full variable domain (remainder filled in from reference TRBV5-1 and TRBJ2-7): KAGVTQTPRYLIKTRGQQVTLSCSPISGHRSVSWYQQTPGQGLQFLFEYFSETQRNKGNFPGRFSGRQFSNSRSEMNVSTLELGDSALYLCASSRTSGRDRQYFGPGTRLTVT.

There are a few counts of this clonotype. This chain links TRBV27 with TRBJ1-6; D might be TRBD1 (5 bases). There are 16 residues in the CDR3. Trimming left V 5 bases short and J 4 bases short, with 15 bases between. Germline CDR1 is MNHEY and CDR2 is SMNVEV (reference sequence). CDR3 DNA sequence: TGTGCCAGCAGTCCCCGGGGGATGCAATATAATTCACCCCTCCACTTT. Translating it yields CASSPRGMQYNSPLHF.

The V and J genes are TRBV20-1 and TRBJ2-3; TRBD2 aligns across 7 bases. The germline CDR1 and CDR2 sequences are DFQATT and SNEGSKA (reference sequence). This CDR3 is built from 15 residues. Unmatched junction bases numbered 7, after V lost 0 bases and J lost 4 bases. CDR3 nucleotides: TGCAGTGCTAGAGATAGGGGAGGGATTGCAGATACGCAGTATTTT. Amino acid sequence: CSARDRGGIADTQYF.